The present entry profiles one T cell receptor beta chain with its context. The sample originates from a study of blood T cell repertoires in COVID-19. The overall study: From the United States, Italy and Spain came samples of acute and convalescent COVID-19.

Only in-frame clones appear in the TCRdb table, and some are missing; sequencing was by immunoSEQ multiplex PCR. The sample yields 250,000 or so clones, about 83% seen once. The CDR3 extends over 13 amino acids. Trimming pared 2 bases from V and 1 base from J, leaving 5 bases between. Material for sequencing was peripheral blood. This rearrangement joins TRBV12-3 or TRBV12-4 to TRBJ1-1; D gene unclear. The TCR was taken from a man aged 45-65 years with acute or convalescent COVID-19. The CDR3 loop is CASSLNWNTEAFF. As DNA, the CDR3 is TGTGCCAGCAGTTTAAACTGGAACACTGAAGCTTTCTTT.